The rows below give T cell receptor beta chains drawn from one sample of a study of CD8+ T cells in alopecia areata. Produced via immunoSEQ multiplex PCR; TCRdb's table is partial and in-frame only. The sample holds about 150,000 clones, around 86% seen once. The specimen was CD8+ T cells sorted from blood, collected at week 0. These receptors all come from a human donor with alopecia areata. Each CDR3 is given with its conserved first and last residue. The order of the fields is D gene, J gene, V gene, clone size, CDR3 protein, CDR3 DNA. A D gene is named only where the DNA matches it firmly. The size field is filled for only some rows; it gives once, few, many or a size class.

TRBD1	TRBJ1-1	TRBV9	NA	CASSVEDRGPEAFF	TGTGCCAGCAGCGTAGAAGACAGGGGTCCTGAAGCTTTCTTT
TRBD1	TRBJ2-7	TRBV29-1	NA	CNVEGTGDPYEQYF	TGCAACGTTGAGGGGACAGGGGACCCCTACGAGCAGTACTTC
NA	TRBJ1-5	TRBV29-1	NA	CSVVLPDQPQHF	TGCAGCGTTGTTCTCCCCGATCAGCCCCAGCATTTT
NA	TRBJ2-5	TRBV6-1	NA	CASSEVDGGWETQYF	TGTGCCAGCAGTGAAGTGGATGGGGGCTGGGAGACCCAGTACTTC
NA	TRBJ2-1	TRBV25-1	NA	CASSETGPNNEQFF	TGTGCCAGCAGTGAAACGGGACCGAACAATGAGCAGTTCTTC
NA	TRBJ2-3	TRBV30	NA	CASAIASTDTQYF	TGTGCCTCAGCCATCGCTAGCACAGATACGCAGTATTTT
NA	TRBJ2-2	TRBV13	NA	CASLDSHNTGELFF	TGTGCCAGCCTCGACAGCCATAACACCGGGGAGCTGTTTTTT
NA	TRBJ2-3	TRBV15	NA	CATSSQGGLDTDTQYF	TGTGCCACCAGCTCGCAGGGGGGGTTGGACACAGATACGCAGTATTTT
NA	TRBJ2-1	TRBV29-1	NA	CSVEGAEGSSYNEQFF	TGCAGCGTTGAAGGAGCAGAAGGGAGCTCCTACAATGAGCAGTTCTTC
NA	TRBJ2-7	TRBV27	NA	CASSPTELYGQYF	TGTGCCAGCAGTCCCACGGAGCTCTACGGGCAGTACTTC
TRBD2	TRBJ2-1	TRBV7-9	NA	CASSLVETSRNEQFF	TGTGCCAGCAGCTTAGTTGAGACTAGCCGTAATGAGCAGTTCTTC
NA	TRBJ2-7	TRBV4-1	once	CASSQDPREQYF	TGCGCCAGCAGCCAAGATCCTAGGGAGCAGTACTTC
TRBD1	TRBJ1-2	TRBV5-6	NA	CASSVGTAYGYTF	TGTGCCAGCAGCGTTGGGACAGCCTATGGCTACACCTTC
NA	TRBJ1-2	TRBV6-5	NA	CASSYSPVNYGYTF	TGTGCCAGCAGTTACTCGCCAGTGAACTATGGCTACACCTTC
TRBD1	TRBJ1-2	TRBV7-9	NA	CASIDRGSYGYTF	TGTGCCAGCATAGACAGGGGGTCCTATGGCTACACCTTC
NA	TRBJ2-1	TRBV27	NA	CASSLWGAEQFF	TGTGCCAGCAGTTTATGGGGAGCTGAGCAGTTCTTC
TRBD2	TRBJ2-3	TRBV7-9	NA	CASSLEREGSTDTQYF	TGTGCCAGCAGCTTAGAACGGGAGGGCAGCACAGATACGCAGTATTTT
NA	TRBJ2-1	TRBV5-5	NA	CASSLGHSFF	TGTGCCAGCAGCTTGGGACACTCGTTCTTC
TRBD1	TRBJ2-4	TRBV7-9	few	CASSLALGTGEPKNIQYF	TGTGCCAGCAGCTTAGCGCTAGGGACAGGGGAACCCAAAAACATTCAGTACTTC
NA	TRBJ1-5	TRBV27	NA	CASSWGSPASNQPQHF	TGTGCCAGCAGCTGGGGCAGTCCGGCTAGCAATCAGCCCCAGCATTTT
NA	TRBJ2-6	TRBV27	NA	CASSGPTGANVLTF	TGTGCCAGCAGTGGACCGACTGGGGCCAACGTCCTGACTTTC
TRBD1	TRBJ1-1	TRBV7-9	NA	CASSPQGPNTEAFF	TGTGCCAGCTCCCCACAGGGGCCGAACACTGAAGCTTTCTTT
NA	TRBJ2-1	TRBV6-6	NA	CASTLGVEQFF	TGTGCCAGCACCCTGGGAGTTGAGCAGTTCTTC
NA	TRBJ2-2	TRBV4-2	NA	CASSSRESGAGELFF	TGTGCCAGCAGCTCACGGGAAAGTGGGGCCGGGGAGCTGTTTTTT
TRBD2	TRBJ2-1	TRBV4-1	NA	CASGPGLGNEQFF	TGCGCCAGCGGGCCGGGACTAGGCAATGAGCAGTTCTTC
TRBD1	TRBJ1-1	TRBV19	NA	CASRQRPDRGRERTIDTEAFF	TGTGCCAGTAGGCAAAGACCGGACAGGGGGCGCGAACGGACAATCGACACTGAAGCTTTCTTT
TRBD1	TRBJ2-7	TRBV5-6	NA	CASSHPKTGGFYEQYF	TGTGCCAGCAGCCACCCGAAGACAGGGGGGTTCTACGAGCAGTACTTC
TRBD1	TRBJ2-1	TRBV27	NA	CASSLRDRGPYNEQFF	TGTGCCAGCAGTTTAAGGGACAGGGGGCCCTACAATGAGCAGTTCTTC
NA	TRBJ1-1	TRBV11-2	NA	CASSRGLGNTEAFF	TGTGCCAGCAGCCGCGGATTGGGGAACACTGAAGCTTTCTTT
NA	TRBJ2-1	TRBV7-8	NA	CASSQAALDNEQFF	TGTGCCAGCAGCCAGGCAGCGTTAGACAATGAGCAGTTCTTC
TRBD1	TRBJ2-7	TRBV19	NA	CASSPGTGGYEQYF	TGTGCCAGTAGTCCCGGGACAGGGGGCTACGAGCAGTACTTC
NA	TRBJ1-2	TRBV4-2	NA	CASSPHPTADGYTF	TGTGCCAGCAGCCCCCACCCGACAGCTGATGGCTACACCTTC
TRBD1	TRBJ1-1	TRBV4-1	NA	CASSSRTGGEAFF	TGCGCCAGCAGCTCCCGGACAGGGGGGGAAGCTTTCTTT
NA	TRBJ1-3	TRBV5-1	NA	CASSLDNSGNTIYF	TGCGCCAGCAGCCTGGACAACTCTGGAAACACCATATATTTT
NA	TRBJ2-7	TRBV7-9	once	CASSLADPPKSYEQYF	TGTGCCAGCAGCTTAGCCGACCCTCCCAAATCCTACGAGCAGTACTTC
TRBD2	TRBJ2-7	TRBV11-2	NA	CASSLAGPSYEQYF	TGTGCCAGCAGCCTAGCGGGACCGTCCTACGAGCAGTACTTC
TRBD1	TRBJ2-2	TRBV5-1	NA	CASSWEVGQGNTGELFF	TGCGCCAGCAGCTGGGAGGTCGGACAGGGAAACACCGGGGAGCTGTTTTTT
TRBD2	TRBJ2-7	TRBV30	NA	CAWTSGRLGNEQYF	TGTGCCTGGACAAGCGGGAGGCTAGGAAACGAGCAGTACTTC
TRBD1	TRBJ2-7	TRBV5-1	NA	CASSETLTGGWNEQYF	TGCGCCAGCAGCGAGACTTTGACAGGGGGCTGGAACGAGCAGTACTTC
NA	TRBJ1-5	TRBV27	once	CASSSSGERWQPQHF	TGTGCCAGCAGTTCCTCAGGGGAGAGATGGCAGCCCCAGCATTTT
NA	TRBJ1-1	TRBV27	NA	CASAQQGGGEAFF	TGTGCCAGCGCCCAACAGGGAGGAGGTGAAGCTTTCTTT
NA	TRBJ2-7	TRBV27	NA	CASSPGQSSYEQYF	TGTGCCAGCAGCCCAGGGCAGAGCTCCTACGAGCAGTACTTC
NA	TRBJ2-7	TRBV29-1	NA	CSVEGLPNEQYF	TGCAGCGTTGAAGGGCTTCCGAACGAGCAGTACTTC
TRBD2	TRBJ2-1	TRBV5-1	once	CASSLDYRLAGTYNEQFF	TGCGCCAGCAGCTTGGACTATCGACTAGCGGGGACCTACAATGAGCAGTTCTTC
TRBD1	TRBJ2-7	TRBV29-1	NA	CSAIRDSSYEQYF	TGCAGCGCGATTAGGGACAGCTCCTACGAGCAGTACTTC
NA	TRBJ2-7	TRBV2	few	CASSAALGGLNEQYF	TGTGCCAGCAGCGCCGCTCTGGGGGGGCTCAACGAGCAGTACTTC